This T cell receptor beta chain derives from a study of T cells in Graves' hyperthyroidism and ophthalmopathy. Clinical symptoms, serum thyroxine, TRAb, thyroid ultrasound and orbital computed tomography established diagnosis. This clonotype came up many times. RNA transcripts yielded amplified TCR beta CDR3 regions. HTBI primers drove first-round RT-PCR of the TCR CDR3. TCRdb reprocessed the multiplex PCR reads via MiXCR and lists one record per CDR3 protein. The data hold fewer than 900,000 distinct CDR3 sequences, with over 15% observed a single time. Germline CDR1 reads SQVTM; CDR2 reads ANQGSEA. With 5 bases removed from V and 2 bases from J, the gap between germline ends came to 10 bases. The CDR3 loop spans 13 amino acids.

V gene TRBV29-1 combines with J gene TRBJ2-1; D remains ambiguous. This clonotype originated in a man younger than 35 with Graves' hyperthyroidism. Specimen: blood. Here the CDR3 reads CSVSLQAYNEQFF. CDR3 DNA: TGCAGCGTTAGCCTCCAGGCCTACAATGAGCAGTTCTTC.